The 9 T cell receptor beta chains below all came from one sample that was sequenced in a study of blood T cells in healthy people across ages. For the second PCR, which ran for about 6 to 11 cycles, a sample-barcoded 5' primer and a J-beta primer mix were used. TCRdb passed the 5' RACE reads through MiXCR, listing each CDR3 protein once. The sample lists 1.5 million to 2 million distinct CDR3 sequences; about 31% were seen once. The sequencing input was blood. Source of these receptors: a woman aged 25 to 45 in good health.

V and J are TRBV7-8 and TRBJ2-1; 7 bases are shared with TRBD1. CDR1 and CDR2 from the germline V gene are SGHVS and FQNEAQ. CDR3 size: 16 residues. Trimming removed 0 bases from V and 0 bases from J; junction bases left unmatched: 2. The chain's CDR3 is CASSLAEGASYNEQFF. The CDR3 coding sequence is TGTGCCAGCAGCTTAGCCGAGGGGGCCTCCTACAATGAGCAGTTCTTC. Combining the CDR3 with reference TRBV7-8 and TRBJ2-1 gives the whole variable domain GAGVSQSPRYKVAKRGQDVALRCDPISGHVSLFWYQQALGQGPEFLTYFQNEAQLDKSGLPSDRFFAERPEGSVSTLKIQRTQQEDSAVYLCASSLAEGASYNEQFFGPGTRLTVL.

This clonotype turned up a few times. This may be a read error, as it is one base from a much larger clone. This sequence joins TRBV2 and TRBJ2-3, with 7 bases matching TRBD1. The V segment lost 8 bases and the J segment 2 bases; nucleotides outside the gene matches: 13. CDR3 size: 16 residues. In germline, CDR1 is SNHLY, CDR2 FYNNEI. The CDR3 is CASAPQGVWNTDTQYF. As DNA, the CDR3 is TGTGCCAGCGCCCCCCAGGGGGTTTGGAACACAGATACGCAGTATTTT.

The V call is TRBV20-1, the J call TRBJ1-5; 9 nucleotides line up with TRBD1. From germline, CDR1 is DFQATT and CDR2 SNEGSKA (reference sequence). The CDR3 covers 15 residues. V shed 2 bases and J 4 bases; nucleotides not matched to a gene: 6. The CDR3 sequence is CSARPSGQGNQPQHF. CDR3 in DNA: TGCAGTGCTAGACCCTCGGGACAGGGTAATCAGCCCCAGCATTTT.

This clonotype was detected ten times or more. The chain combines TRBV29-1 with TRBJ2-5; 7 bases fit TRBD2. The CDR3 loop spans 12 amino acids. Germline V gene data show CDR1 as SQVTM and CDR2 as ANQGSEA. V lost 4 bases, J lost 5 bases, and 4 bases stayed unmatched. CDR3 DNA sequence: TGCAGCGTTGTGGCGGGGGTTGAGACCCAGTACTTC. It specifies CSVVAGVETQYF.

This rearrangement joins TRBV7-9 to TRBJ1-1; D is unresolved. Germline V gene data show CDR1 as SEHNR and CDR2 as FQNEAQ (reference sequence). V lost 1 base and J lost 4, with 13 bases in between. This CDR3 comprises 15 residues. The CDR3 DNA is TGTGCCAGCAGCTTAGAAAATCGGTTCGCCACTGAAGCTTTCTTT. Translating gives CASSLENRFATEAFF. Full variable domain (missing parts from reference TRBV7-9 and TRBJ1-1): DTGVSQNPRHKITKRGQNVTFRCDPISEHNRLYWYRQTLGQGPEFLTYFQNEAQLEKSRLLSDRFSAERPKGSFSTLEIQRTEQGDSAMYLCASSLENRFATEAFFGQGTRLTVV.

The chain joins TRBV7-7 to TRBJ2-5; D is possibly TRBD1 (5 bases). Trimming shortened V by 5 bases and J by 5 bases, and 18 bases separated the two germline ends. Germline CDR1 SSHAT, CDR2 FNYEAQ (reference sequence). There are 15 residues in the CDR3. The chain's CDR3 is CASSPQGWIGETQYF. In DNA form, the CDR3 reads TGTGCCAGCAGCCCCCAGGGCTGGATCGGGGAGACCCAGTACTTC.

In its sample, this clonotype was seen a few times. The chain carries TRBV6-6 and TRBJ2-1; D is ambiguous. Trimming took 2 bases from V and 6 from J, leaving 8 bases between them. From germline, CDR1 is MNHNY and CDR2 SVGAGI (reference sequence). This CDR3 spans 13 amino acids. The CDR3: CASSYGEPNEQFF. The CDR3 bases are TGTGCCAGCAGTTACGGCGAACCCAATGAGCAGTTCTTC.

This clonotype was counted a single time. V is TRBV5-6 and J is TRBJ2-1; TRBD2 agrees at 11 bases. CDR3 length equals 15 residues. Germline V gene sequence: CDR1 SGHDT, CDR2 YYEEEE. With 2 bases clipped from V and 7 bases from J, the junction kept 5 bases outside the gene matches. The chain's CDR3 is CASSFGSGRGNEQFF. The CDR3, as DNA: TGTGCCAGCAGCTTTGGTAGCGGGAGGGGGAATGAGCAGTTCTTC.

This clonotype came up once. The chain recombines TRBV6-1 with TRBJ2-1; 7 bases are a match to TRBD1. The CDR3 has 15 amino acids. Germline CDR1 is MNHNS and CDR2 is SASEGT. V shed 6 bases, J shed 10 bases, and the junction held 15 bases outside the gene matches. The CDR3 here is CASSLETGRRGEQFF. The CDR3 DNA reads TGTGCCAGCAGCTTAGAGACAGGGCGACGGGGAGAGCAGTTCTTC.